The rows below give T cell receptor beta chains drawn from one sample of a study of blood T cell repertoires in COVID-19. Method: immunoSEQ multiplex PCR; TCRdb's copy keeps in-frame clones and lacks some. Found here are more than 150,000 clones, less than 90% of them singletons; the top ten hold roughly 8%. Sequenced input: PBMCs or T cells enriched from blood (not recorded which). These receptors originate from a woman aged 50 to 60 who had recovered from COVID-19. The CDR3 runs from the conserved cysteine through the conserved F or W. The order of the fields is J gene, D gene, clone size, V gene, CDR3 DNA, CDR3 protein. A D gene is named only where the DNA matches it firmly. Clone size is not always given. Where it is, it says once, few, many or a class for expanded clones.

TRBJ2-3 TRBD2 NA TRBV7-3 TGTGCCAGCAGCCTCACCAAGACTAGCGGGGGGACAGATACGCAGTATTTT CASSLTKTSGGTDTQYF
TRBJ1-2 NA NA TRBV6-5 TGTGCCAGCAGCTTGCACAATGTTGGCTACACCTTC CASSLHNVGYTF
TRBJ1-5 TRBD1 NA TRBV7-8 TGTGCCAGCAGCTCGGACAGGATCCGTCAGCCCCAGCATTTT CASSSDRIRQPQHF
TRBJ1-1 NA NA TRBV19 TGTGCCAGTAGTTCGCGGTGGGACACTGAAGCTTTCTTT CASSSRWDTEAFF
TRBJ1-2 NA NA TRBV19 TGTGCCAGTAGTATGAGGTCAGAAGCTAACTATGGCTACACCTTC CASSMRSEANYGYTF
TRBJ2-2 NA medium-sized TRBV4-1 TGCGCCAGCAGCCTCGCCGGGGAGCTGTTTTTT CASSLAGELFF
TRBJ1-6 TRBD1 few TRBV27 TGTGCCAGCAGTTTCGGACAGGGGGGGACCTATAATTCACCCCTCCACTTT CASSFGQGGTYNSPLHF
TRBJ1-2 NA NA TRBV19 TGTGCCAGTAAGGTGGAGCCTCCTAACTATGGCTACACCTTC CASKVEPPNYGYTF
TRBJ2-7 NA few TRBV7-2 TGTGCCAGCAGCACTTCCGGGACACGTTACGAGCAGTACTTC CASSTSGTRYEQYF
TRBJ1-1 NA NA TRBV7-6 TGTGCCAGCAGCTTAGATTCCGGGAGGAACACTGAAGCTTTCTTT CASSLDSGRNTEAFF
TRBJ1-5 NA NA TRBV6-5 TGTGCCAGCAGTTCGGCGGAAAATCAGCCCCAGCATTTT CASSSAENQPQHF
TRBJ2-7 NA NA TRBV12-3/TRBV12-4 TGTGCCAGCAGTTTGCGAGGGGGAGCGTTCAGGAACTTC CASSLRGGAFRNF
TRBJ1-2 NA NA TRBV19 TGTGCCAGTAGTACCATAAAGGCCTTCGGGGGGGATGGCTACACCTTC CASSTIKAFGGDGYTF
TRBJ1-2 NA NA TRBV28 TGTGCCAGCACTCTTCGCGGAGGGAAATTGAACTATGGCTACACCTTC CASTLRGGKLNYGYTF
TRBJ1-4 NA NA TRBV12-3/TRBV12-4 TGTGCCAGCAGTTTTAGGGAGGGTGAAAAACTGTTTTTT CASSFREGEKLFF
TRBJ1-6 NA NA TRBV19 TGTGCCAGTAGTATAGCCACAGGCCAACGACCGGGGGGTTCACCCCTCCACTTT CASSIATGQRPGGSPLHF
TRBJ1-1 TRBD1 NA TRBV7-3 TGTGCCAGCAGCCTTAGGACAGGGGGCCTGGTCACTGAAGCTTTCTTT CASSLRTGGLVTEAFF
TRBJ1-2 NA NA TRBV18 TGTGCCAGCTCCCCAGGTGGGAGCAACTATGGCTACACCTTC CASSPGGSNYGYTF
TRBJ1-2 TRBD1 NA TRBV19 TGTGCCAGTCAGGACAGGTATGGCTACACCTTC CASQDRYGYTF
TRBJ2-3 TRBD1 NA TRBV4-2 TGTGCCAGCAGCCTACCGGGACAGGGGCCAGATACGCAGTATTTT CASSLPGQGPDTQYF
TRBJ1-4 TRBD1 NA TRBV10-3 TGTGCCATCAGTGATGAGGGACAGGGAGGGGAAAAACTGTTTTTT CAISDEGQGGEKLFF
TRBJ2-7 TRBD1 NA TRBV18 TGTGCCAGCTCACCATCCCAGGGACAGAAGTACTTC CASSPSQGQKYF
TRBJ1-5 NA once TRBV19 TGTGCCAGTACCAACGAGGGTAGCGGCAATCAGCCCCAGCATTTT CASTNEGSGNQPQHF
TRBJ2-3 TRBD2 NA TRBV24-1 TGTGCCACTTCTAGCGGGGGATTGTCAGATACGCAGTATTTT CATSSGGLSDTQYF
TRBJ2-2 NA few TRBV14 TGTGCCAGCAGCCAAGTTGTCAAAGGGGAGCTGTTTTTT CASSQVVKGELFF
TRBJ1-1 NA NA TRBV12-3/TRBV12-4 TGTGCCAGCAGCCTATTACTGAACACTGAAGCTTTCTTT CASSLLLNTEAFF
TRBJ1-6 TRBD1 NA TRBV2 TGTGCCAGCATGGGGACAGAAAATTCACCCCTCCACTTT CASMGTENSPLHF
TRBJ1-3 NA NA TRBV18 TGTGCCAGCTCAGAAACCGGGCGCAGGGGCTCTGGAAACACCATATATTTT CASSETGRRGSGNTIYF
TRBJ1-3 NA NA TRBV3-1/TRBV3-2 TGTGCCAGCGGACAGTTAAGCTCTGGAAACACCATATATTTT CASGQLSSGNTIYF
TRBJ1-1 NA NA TRBV4-1 TGCGCCAGCAGCCCCTTAACAGGGGAAGCTTTCTTT CASSPLTGEAFF
TRBJ1-2 TRBD1 NA TRBV24-1 TGTGCCACCAGTGAGGGAACAGGGGGCGTTGATGGCTACACCTTC CATSEGTGGVDGYTF
TRBJ1-3 NA NA TRBV12-3/TRBV12-4 TGTGCCAGCACTAAACTAGGAAACACCATATATTTT CASTKLGNTIYF
TRBJ2-7 NA once TRBV11-3 TGTGCCAGCAGCCCCAGGAGGGGGGGGACCTACGAGCAGTACTTC CASSPRRGGTYEQYF